These 15 T cell receptor beta chains came from one sample sequenced in a study of identical twins. TCRdb fed the 5' RACE reads into MiXCR, producing one record per CDR3 protein. The sample shows more than 600,000 distinct CDR3 sequences, roughly 20% of them seen only once. These data were also reused for a study on T cells expressing NK-cell markers.

The sequencing sample was made of PBMCs. The receptor set was obtained from a woman aged 18-29 years in good health.

This clonotype was counted ten times or more. This chain links TRBV5-1 with TRBJ2-1; 7 positions match TRBD2. This CDR3 is built from 15 residues. V lost 6 bases, J lost 6 bases, and 12 bases stayed unmatched. Looked up from germline, CDR1 is SGHRS and CDR2 is YFSETQ. CDR3 nucleotides: TGCGCCAGCACCTTCGGAGGAGCGGGACCCAATGAGCAGTTCTTC. This gives the protein CASTFGGAGPNEQFF.

The genes are TRBV2 and TRBJ2-5, with D possibly being TRBD1 or TRBD2 (5 bases each). This CDR3 has 14 residues. V was shortened by 5 bases and J by 10 bases, with 20 bases between the two germline ends. Germline lookup yields CDR1 SNHLY and CDR2 FYNNEI. The CDR3, as DNA: TGTGCCAGCAGTCCACGCCGGGACCACGGGGTCCAGTACTTC. This encodes CASSPRRDHGVQYF.

This clonotype was recorded a few times. V is TRBV20-1 and J is TRBJ1-2; unclear D gene. The CDR3 length is 13 residues. Between the trimmed V and J ends, which lost 4 bases and 4 bases, there was a span of 13 bases. CDR1 is DFQATT and CDR2 is SNEGSKA in the germline V gene (reference sequence). As DNA, the CDR3 is TGCAGTGCTAAAAAGACCGGGGTCTATGGCTACACCTTC. Its protein is CSAKKTGVYGYTF.

This clonotype was counted between two and nine times. The CDR3 coding sequence is TGTGCCAGCAGCCCGGGACAGGGCGTCGGCTACGAGCAGTACTTC. The encoded protein is CASSPGQGVGYEQYF. The chain uses TRBV27 and TRBJ2-7, with 9 bases matching TRBD1. With V trimmed by 6 bases and J by 3 bases, 9 bases remained unmatched. The CDR3 is made up of 15 amino acids. Germline assignment: CDR1 MNHEY and CDR2 SMNVEV (reference sequence).

Only a few counts were recorded for this clonotype. The gene calls are TRBV7-9 and TRBJ2-3, with TRBD2 matching over 10 bases. CDR1 and CDR2 (germline): SEHNR, FQNEAQ (reference sequence). With V trimmed by 4 bases and J by 2 bases, 6 bases remained unmatched. This CDR3 contains 16 residues. The CDR3 region is CASSSPTSGPTDTQYF. CDR3 DNA sequence: TGTGCCAGCAGCTCACCGACTAGCGGGCCCACAGATACGCAGTATTTT.

This clonotype has a handful of counts. The chain employs TRBV5-1 and TRBJ2-7, with D possibly being TRBD1 or TRBD2 (5 bases each). The germline V gene has CDR1 SGHRS and CDR2 YFSETQ. This CDR3 is 14 amino acids long. Deletions cut 4 bases from V and 0 bases from J, with 11 bases between. The CDR3 DNA reads as TGCGCCAGCAGCGATGGGACGCTCTCCTACGAGCAGTACTTC. It specifies CASSDGTLSYEQYF. The whole variable domain, remainder taken from reference TRBV5-1 and TRBJ2-7, is KAGVTQTPRYLIKTRGQQVTLSCSPISGHRSVSWYQQTPGQGLQFLFEYFSETQRNKGNFPGRFSGRQFSNSRSEMNVSTLELGDSALYLCASSDGTLSYEQYFGPGTRLTVT.

Many counts were recorded for this clonotype. The chain is built from TRBV7-8 and TRBJ2-7, with D maybe TRBD1 (5 bases). CDR1 SGHVS and CDR2 FQNEAQ come from the germline V gene. The ends were cut back, 0 bases at V and 1 base at J, with 10 bases in the middle. The CDR3 totals 15 residues. DNA for the CDR3: TGTGCCAGCAGCTTAGCCCAGGGTCCGTCCTACGAGCAGTACTTC. This codes for CASSLAQGPSYEQYF.

On this clonotype itself: This may be a read error: a much more frequent sequence differs by one nucleotide. V gene TRBV20-1 combines with J gene TRBJ1-1; tentative D call: TRBD1 (5 bases). CDR1 DFQATT and CDR2 SNEGSKA come from the germline V gene (reference sequence). CDR3 length equals 13 residues. The ends were cut back, 0 bases at V and 3 bases at J, with 8 bases in the middle. CDR3 sequence (DNA): TGCAGTGCTAGAGATGGGGGGGACACTGAAGCTTTCTTT. Translation gives CSARDGGDTEAFF.

This clonotype was seen only a few times. V gene TRBV5-1 combines with J gene TRBJ2-3, with 12 positions matching TRBD2. Looked up from germline, CDR1 is SGHRS and CDR2 is YFSETQ. The V and J ends lost 4 bases and 1 base, in that order; junction bases with no gene match: 1. This CDR3 is 15 amino acids long. For the CDR3, the DNA is TGCGCCAGCAGCACTAGCGGGGGGCGCACAGATACGCAGTATTTT. It specifies CASSTSGGRTDTQYF.

At least ten counts were recorded for this clonotype. V is TRBV29-1 and J is TRBJ1-1, with D perhaps TRBD1 (5 bases). The V end was cut by 2 bases, the J end by 2 bases, with 9 bases between. Per germline, CDR1 SQVTM and CDR2 ANQGSEA. The CDR3 is made up of 13 amino acids. The CDR3 DNA reads as TGCAGCGTTGAACAGGGAGGTAACACTGAAGCTTTCTTT. Translation gives CSVEQGGNTEAFF.

This clonotype was counted between two and nine times. The chain carries TRBV10-3 and TRBJ1-1; D is possibly TRBD1 (6 bases). V was trimmed by 2 bases and J by 2 bases, leaving 9 bases between them. This CDR3 contains 14 residues. Germline loops: CDR1 ENHRY, CDR2 SYGVKD. The chain's CDR3 is CAISEDRSNTEAFF. In DNA form, the CDR3 reads TGTGCCATCAGTGAGGACAGGTCTAACACTGAAGCTTTCTTT.

Only one count was recorded for this clonotype. J is TRBJ2-1 and V is TRBV29-1; 9 bases map to TRBD2. This CDR3 is built from 15 residues. CDR1 and CDR2 (germline): SQVTM, ANQGSEA. V was pared by 5 bases and J by 3 bases, with 8 bases of the junction left unmatched. CDR3 in amino acids: CSVTLLAGSYNEQFF. The CDR3, as DNA: TGCAGCGTTACGCTGCTAGCGGGGAGCTACAATGAGCAGTTCTTC.

The rearrangement links TRBV7-2 to TRBJ2-3, with 14 bases aligning to TRBD2. J gave up 2 bases and V 3 bases, and 10 bases lay outside the gene matches. The CDR3 extends over 19 amino acids. Germline V gives CDR1 SGHTA, CDR2 FQGNSA. The CDR3 DNA is TGTGCCAGCAGCTTGAGCCTCGGACTAGCGGGGGGATTCACAGATACGCAGTATTTT. Its translation is CASSLSLGLAGGFTDTQYF.

This clonotype was recorded many times. The rearrangement uses TRBV7-9 and TRBJ2-3, with 8 nucleotides matching TRBD1. The CDR3 contains 16 residues. V lost 7 bases, J lost 2 bases, and 11 bases stayed unmatched. Germline V gene data show CDR1 as SEHNR and CDR2 as FQNEAQ (reference sequence). The CDR3 region is CASITGGGLDTDTQYF. The DNA for the CDR3 is TGTGCCAGCATCACAGGGGGAGGTCTAGACACAGATACGCAGTATTTT.

Written as DNA, the CDR3 is TGCAGTGCCGACTTGTGGGGGGGAGGGGCTGAAGCTTTCTTT. Encoded protein: CSADLWGGGAEAFF. The chain combines TRBV20-1 with TRBJ1-1; D may be TRBD1 (5 bases). This CDR3 has 14 residues. V gave up 6 bases and J gave up 6 bases, with 20 bases separating them. CDR1 DFQATT and CDR2 SNEGSKA come from the germline V gene (reference sequence).